These T cell receptor beta chains were read from a single sample in a study of cytomegalovirus exposure and HLA in healthy donors. Clones were sequenced by immunoSEQ multiplex PCR, and TCRdb holds only the in-frame ones, with some missing. The sample yields 200,000 to 250,000 clones, 83% seen once. Sequencing was done on a sample of PBMCs. The receptors were gathered from a girl aged 5 to 17 in good health and CMV-seronegative. Both conserved end residues are part of each CDR3.

V gene	CDR3 protein
TRBV9	CASSARAGYHDEKLFF
TRBV28	CATREWAGRVYGYTF
TRBV28	CASSLPGTGTTNYGYTF
TRBV7-2	CASSFRDFAPYEQYF
TRBV6-6	CASSWTGGGGYTF
TRBV29-1	CSVRETPQETQYF
TRBV11-1	CASSVPGYEQYF
TRBV6-1	CASKSGVSNYEQYF
TRBV7-8	CASSLTMTGSYEQYF
TRBV29-1	CSVQGTGNSPLHF
TRBV7-9	CASGTDQPQHF
TRBV4-1	CASSPRLAGGNEQFF
TRBV7-8	CASSLGAQIYGYTF
TRBV7-2	CASTPREGYEQYF
TRBV19	CATRPGLLTKANTGELFF
TRBV4-1	CASSPGTGGGQPQHF
TRBV28	CASGTGALQFGTEKLFF
TRBV7-2	CASSFIGFGQINEKLFF
TRBV18	CASSPPEPGGYTF
TRBV7-8	CASSLTLAGGPTQYF
TRBV10-3	CAPRPPRRTGELFF
TRBV28	CASSFPSTGGSGEQYF
TRBV20-1	CSASLAGRQFF
TRBV27	CASSPLPQRGSYNEQFF
TRBV7-9	CASSLSGQGEAFF
TRBV15	CATSPERQEPLHF
TRBV28	CASSLLTTPGTGGWEQYF
TRBV19	CASSIVQGDWDGYTF
TRBV18	CASSPRGTSGPYEQYF
TRBV4-3	CASSQYFLGGGAKNIQYF
TRBV2	CASSVRQENSPLHF
TRBV2	CASSEDINYGYTF
TRBV15	CATSRAADPLNEQYF
TRBV11-2	CASSPNTDRGLAQYF
TRBV7-9	CASSHRGQDEQFF
TRBV19	CASRTSGGWTEAFF
TRBV21-1	CASRQGVEAINPYGYTF
TRBV5-1	CASSLAYGRAPDTIYF
TRBV5-1	CASSPQGADTQYF
TRBV5-1	CASSLPGGLDTQYF
TRBV7-9	CASSLGLTRDTGNTIYF
TRBV9	CASSPPGVDRSGELFF
TRBV5-1	CASSKTGLAGGTDNEQFF
TRBV6-1	CASTPGGNPKWPF
TRBV6-6	CASSYTGTSDTQYF
TRBV4-2	CASSRAGSDQPQHF
TRBV4-3	CASSQVPGEGGYTF
TRBV2	CASSRQGVNTEAFF
TRBV7-9	CSSTDWVGELFF
TRBV19	CASRDTLYGYTF
TRBV7-2	CASSLERGGLSEQYF
TRBV4-1	CASSPPGQGKNTEAFF
TRBV28	CASSLGQGGGYTF
TRBV6-5	CASSYLFTGEQFF
TRBV11-2	CASIIRGIRPHRFF